The next 21 T cell receptor beta chains were all read from a single sample in a study of OX40 agonist ivuxolimab in advanced cancers. Only in-frame clones appear in the TCRdb table, and some are missing; sequencing was by immunoSEQ multiplex PCR. This table holds roughly 70,000 clones, 70% to 90% found once. Specimen: CD4+ or CD8+ T cells sorted from blood, collected in a trial of the OX40 agonist ivuxolimab. The origin of the receptors is an adult with an advanced solid tumor such as melanoma, head and neck, liver or kidney cancer.

This clone showed up just a few times. The chain joins TRBV15 to TRBJ2-7; 7 positions agree with TRBD1. Germline loops: CDR1 LNHNV, CDR2 YYDKDF (reference sequence). Trimming cost V 0 bases and J 2 bases; bases outside gene matches: 10. The CDR3 spans 17 residues. CDR3 in amino acids: CATSREPSGTGAYEQYF. In nucleotides, the CDR3 is TGTGCCACCAGCAGAGAACCCTCGGGTACAGGGGCCTACGAGCAGTACTTC. The full variable domain, with the rest looked up from reference TRBV15 and TRBJ2-7, is DAMVIQNPRYQVTQFGKPVTLSCSQTLNHNVMYWYQQKSSQAPKLLFHYYDKDFNNEADTPDNFQSRRPNTSFCFLDIRSPGLGDTAMYLCATSREPSGTGAYEQYFGPGTRLTVT.

In DNA, the CDR3 is TGCGCCAGCAGCTTAGCAGCAACTAATGAAAAACTGTTTTTT. It encodes CASSLAATNEKLFF. The genes are TRBV5-1 and TRBJ1-4; the D is unclear. V lost 2 bases, J lost 0 bases, and 5 bases lay in between. The germline CDR1 and CDR2 sequences are SGHRS and YFSETQ. This CDR3 is 14 amino acids long. The full variable domain, completed using reference TRBV5-1 and TRBJ1-4, is KAGVTQTPRYLIKTRGQQVTLSCSPISGHRSVSWYQQTPGQGLQFLFEYFSETQRNKGNFPGRFSGRQFSNSRSEMNVSTLELGDSALYLCASSLAATNEKLFFGSGTQLSVL.

The rearrangement joins TRBV28 to TRBJ2-2; D is uncertain. This CDR3 is 14 amino acids long. Per the germline V gene, CDR1 is MDHEN and CDR2 is SYDVKM. V lost 4 bases and J 4 bases, leaving 10 bases between the germline ends. The DNA for the CDR3 is TGTGCCAGCAGTTCGGAAGTGGGCACCGGGGAGCTGTTTTTT. Amino acid sequence: CASSSEVGTGELFF.

The chain employs TRBV13 and TRBJ1-4, with a tentative D call TRBD1 (5 bases). Germline lookup yields CDR1 PRHDT and CDR2 FYEKMQ (reference sequence). Trimming stripped 1 base from V and 7 bases from J, with 13 bases between. The CDR3 consists of 15 residues. DNA of the CDR3: TGTGCCAGCAGCTTAGTTCAGGGAGGGGTTGAAAAACTGTTTTTT. Its translation: CASSLVQGGVEKLFF.

The table lists this clone with a count of one. The chain carries TRBV4-1 and TRBJ2-1; 7 nucleotides align to TRBD2. The CDR3 length is 17 residues. Losses at the gene ends were 0 bases for V and 10 bases for J; bases not matched to a gene: 15. Germline V gene sequence: CDR1 MGHRA, CDR2 YSYEKL. The CDR3 nucleotides read TGCGCCAGCAGCCAAGAGAATTCGCGGGAGACCTACCGGGAGCAGTTCTTC. It translates to CASSQENSRETYREQFF.

This sequence joins TRBV7-2 and TRBJ1-2, with a weak D call TRBD1 (5 bases). V was trimmed by 5 bases and J by 4 bases, leaving 11 bases between them. CDR3 length: 13 amino acids. The germline CDR1 and CDR2 sequences are SGHTA and FQGNSA. DNA for the CDR3: TGTGCCAGCAGCCCTGACAGTATCTATGGCTACACCTTC. Its translation: CASSPDSIYGYTF.

The CDR3 DNA reads as TGCGCCAGCAGCTTGGGGCATCCTGGCGGGGAGCTGTTTTTT. Protein: CASSLGHPGGELFF. This chain uses TRBV5-1 with TRBJ2-2; no clear D gene. CDR1 and CDR2 (germline): SGHRS, YFSETQ. The CDR3 runs 14 residues. V was trimmed by 0 bases and J by 7 bases, leaving 10 bases between them. Looking up the rest from reference TRBV5-1 and TRBJ2-2 gives the full variable domain: KAGVTQTPRYLIKTRGQQVTLSCSPISGHRSVSWYQQTPGQGLQFLFEYFSETQRNKGNFPGRFSGRQFSNSRSEMNVSTLELGDSALYLCASSLGHPGGELFFGEGSRLTVL.

The chain joins TRBV9 to TRBJ2-5; the match to TRBD2 covers 12 bases. The CDR3 is made up of 16 amino acids. Germline CDR1 and CDR2: SGDLS and YYNGEE. V lost 1 base, J lost 5 bases, and 6 bases stayed unmatched. The CDR3 here is CASSVWGTSGLETQYF. CDR3 DNA: TGTGCCAGCAGCGTATGGGGGACTAGCGGGTTGGAGACCCAGTACTTC.

J is TRBJ1-4 and V is TRBV19; D is uncertain. Germline lookup yields CDR1 LNHDA and CDR2 SQIVND (reference sequence). This CDR3 has 16 residues. Deletions cut 4 bases from V and 0 bases from J, with 12 bases between. The DNA of the CDR3 is TGTGCCAGTAGTAGGGCGGAGGCCTCAACTAATGAAAAACTGTTTTTT. Translating gives CASSRAEASTNEKLFF.

This chain uses TRBV27 with TRBJ2-7, with 13 bases matching TRBD2. Germline CDR1 MNHEY, CDR2 SMNVEV (reference sequence). The CDR3 is made up of 15 amino acids. The V gene end was trimmed by 4 bases and the J gene end by 7 bases; junction bases not matched to a gene: 7. The CDR3 here is CASSSRTSGSREQYF. Here the CDR3 DNA reads TGTGCCAGCAGTTCCCGGACTAGCGGGAGTAGGGAGCAGTACTTC.

The chain combines TRBV9 with TRBJ2-3; 12 positions agree with TRBD2. Germline V gives CDR1 SGDLS, CDR2 YYNGEE. The V segment lost 0 bases and the J segment 3 bases; nucleotides outside the gene matches: 2. This CDR3 spans 16 amino acids. The CDR3 protein is CASSVGGTSGTDTQYF. Written as DNA, the CDR3 is TGTGCCAGCAGCGTAGGAGGGACTAGCGGGACAGATACGCAGTATTTT.

This clone was counted a single time. The chain has TRBV7-2 and TRBJ2-7; 7 nucleotides line up with TRBD1. Germline V gene lookup returns CDR1 SGHTA and CDR2 FQGNSA. The CDR3 extends over 13 amino acids. The V segment lost 5 bases and the J segment 3 bases; nucleotides outside the gene matches: 4. CDR3 loop: CASSTGTDYEQYF. The CDR3 DNA is TGTGCCAGCAGCACCGGGACAGACTACGAGCAGTACTTC.

The sample holds a few counts of this clone. The rearrangement joins TRBV14 to TRBJ1-1; a possible D gene is TRBD1 (5 bases). CDR1 is SGHDN and CDR2 is FVKESK in the germline V gene. This CDR3 comprises 14 residues. Trimming removed 4 bases from V and 3 bases from J, with 12 bases in between. The CDR3 nucleotides are TGTGCCAGCAGCCTGGGGACCGCCTACACTGAAGCTTTCTTT. Translating gives CASSLGTAYTEAFF.

The J gene is TRBJ1-1, the V gene TRBV6-5, with 8 positions matching TRBD1. The germline gives CDR1 MNHEY, CDR2 SVGAGI. V dropped 5 bases and J dropped 6; count of bases not matched to a gene: 11. The CDR3 contains 15 residues. In DNA form, the CDR3 reads TGTGCCAGCAGTGCGAGGACAGGGAGGGGCGCTGAAGCTTTCTTT. Its translation is CASSARTGRGAEAFF.

The genes are TRBV11-2 and TRBJ2-3; D is undetermined. The CDR3 is made up of 14 amino acids. V dropped 5 bases and J dropped 0 bases, with 9 bases sitting between them. Germline V lookup: CDR1 SGHAT, CDR2 FQNNGV. The CDR3 DNA reads as TGTGCCAGCAGCCCCTATCAAAGCACAGATACGCAGTATTTT. As protein: CASSPYQSTDTQYF.

The rearrangement uses TRBV27 and TRBJ1-6, with D uncertain. CDR3 length equals 14 residues. The germline V gene encodes CDR1 MNHEY and CDR2 SMNVEV (reference sequence). Trimming removed 3 bases from V and 4 bases from J, with 7 bases in between. CDR3 DNA: TGTGCCAGCAGTTTCTTCGGGTATAATTCACCCCTCCACTTT. It yields the protein CASSFFGYNSPLHF.

This clone was seen more than once but under ten times. This chain joins TRBV11-2 and TRBJ2-2; D assignment may be TRBD1 or TRBD2 (5 bases each). CDR3 length equals 12 residues. CDR1 and CDR2 from the germline V gene are SGHAT and FQNNGV. Trimming removed 4 bases from V and 6 bases from J, with 6 bases in between. This chain's CDR3 is CASSWDAGELFF. In DNA form, the CDR3 reads TGTGCCAGCAGCTGGGACGCCGGGGAGCTGTTTTTT. Based on the CDR3 plus reference TRBV11-2 and TRBJ2-2, the full variable domain is EAGVAQSPRYKIIEKRQSVAFWCNPISGHATLYWYQQILGQGPKLLIQFQNNGVVDDSQLPKDRFSAERLKGVDSTLKIQPAKLEDSAVYLCASSWDAGELFFGEGSRLTVL.

This clone was seen only once. The chain links TRBV28 to TRBJ2-2; D is unclear. The CDR3 consists of 15 residues. Germline CDR1 is MDHEN and CDR2 is SYDVKM. V lost 7 bases to trimming and J lost 5 bases, with 17 bases between them. This CDR3 reads CASTPGDLRTGELFF. The CDR3 region has the DNA TGTGCCAGCACCCCCGGAGACCTGAGAACCGGGGAGCTGTTTTTT.

The DNA for the CDR3 is TGCAGCGTTGAAGATCCACGGGGAGCGCTTCCCTACAATGAGCAGTTCTTC. Its protein product is CSVEDPRGALPYNEQFF. The gene calls are TRBV29-1 and TRBJ2-1, with TRBD2 as a possible D gene (5 bases). CDR1 SQVTM and CDR2 ANQGSEA come from the germline V gene. V lost 0 bases and J lost 2, with 17 bases in between. The CDR3 length is 17 residues.

CDR3 bases: TGTGCCAGCACGAGGAGTAGCGACCCCTCCTACGAGCAGTACTTC. It encodes CASTRSSDPSYEQYF. The chain recombines TRBV6-6 with TRBJ2-7, with D tentatively TRBD2 (5 bases). There are 15 residues in the CDR3. The ends were cut back, 7 bases at V and 0 bases at J, with 16 bases in the middle. Germline lookup yields CDR1 MNHNY and CDR2 SVGAGI (reference sequence).

This chain joins TRBV2 and TRBJ2-1; TRBD1 aligns across 9 bases. The CDR3 is 13 residues long. Germline lookup yields CDR1 SNHLY and CDR2 FYNNEI. Losses at the gene ends were 10 bases for V and 7 bases for J; bases not matched to a gene: 8. The CDR3 DNA sequence: TGTGCCACAACGACAGGGGGTAGGAATGAGCAGTTCTTC. Translation: CATTTGGRNEQFF.